This T cell receptor beta chain emerged from a study of blood T cell repertoires in COVID-19. Study in general: Sites across the United States, Italy and Spain contributed samples from acute and convalescent COVID-19. In each case, the material was cDNA or gDNA derived from T cells, B-cell-depleted T cells, or PBMCs.

This clone was seen a few times. The authors' processing: Scientists estimated how many nucleated cells there were by amplifying reference gene primers. This table comes from immunoSEQ multiplex PCR, and its TCRdb copy is limited to in-frame clones, with some not included. That table gives V, J and clone size, and the DNA gave D and trimming. Of over 130,000 clones in the sample, 65% to 90% are singletons; the top ten hold around 2.9%. This TCR was recovered from a man in his fifties with acute or convalescent COVID-19. Material: peripheral blood.

For the CDR3, the DNA is TGTGCCAGCTCCGAACGGGGAGCAAATGAAAAACTGTTTTTT. Protein sequence: CASSERGANEKLFF. The V and J genes are TRBV18 and TRBJ1-4, with D unclear. V shed 6 bases and J shed 5 bases, with 13 bases lying between them. The CDR3 has 14 amino acids. CDR1 and CDR2 from the germline V gene are KGHSH and LQKENI.